These 21 T cell receptor beta chains originate from one sample sequenced in a study of shared clonotypes between healthy human individuals. Data came from immunoSEQ multiplex PCR; TCRdb stores just in-frame clones and leaves some out. The sample holds over a million clones, approximately 80% seen once. The sample comprised memory CD4+ T cells from PBMCs. Subset in this sample: CD45RA-negative fraction. The receptors were gathered from a man aged 18 to 35 in good health. Some clones in this sample may be carry-over from other donors' samples.

The chain recombines TRBV9 with TRBJ2-2, with D possibly TRBD2 on 6 matching bases. CDR1 is SGDLS and CDR2 is YYNGEE in the germline V gene. V was pared by 4 bases and J by 6 bases, with 16 bases between. The CDR3 extends over 15 amino acids. Here the CDR3 DNA reads TGTGCCAGCAGCACGGGACTCTACGGCGCCGGGGAGCTGTTTTTT. Translating it yields CASSTGLYGAGELFF. The whole variable domain, remainder taken from reference TRBV9 and TRBJ2-2, is DSGVTQTPKHLITATGQRVTLRCSPRSGDLSVYWYQQSLDQGLQFLIQYYNGEERAKGNILERFSAQQFPDLHSELNLSSLELGDSALYFCASSTGLYGAGELFFGEGSRLTVL.

V and J are TRBV28 and TRBJ1-5; possible D gene TRBD1, 5 bases. Looked up from germline, CDR1 is MDHEN and CDR2 is SYDVKM. This CDR3 has 14 amino acids. V dropped 3 bases and J dropped 4 bases, with 10 bases sitting between them. CDR3 sequence (DNA): TGTGCCAGCAGTTTCTTGACAGTTAATCAGCCCCAGCATTTT. Protein product: CASSFLTVNQPQHF.

This sequence joins TRBV19 and TRBJ2-3; unclear D gene. The CDR3 has 14 residues. Trimming took 5 bases from V and 0 from J, leaving 9 bases between them. Germline V gives CDR1 LNHDA, CDR2 SQIVND (reference sequence). The CDR3: CASSGAVSTDTQYF. The DNA for the CDR3 is TGTGCCAGTAGTGGAGCCGTTAGCACAGATACGCAGTATTTT.

The genes are TRBV5-1 and TRBJ2-3, with TRBD2 matching over 7 bases. CDR3 length: 14 amino acids. V dropped 3 bases and J dropped 2; count of bases not matched to a gene: 3. CDR1 is SGHRS, CDR2 YFSETQ, per germline. For the CDR3, the DNA is TGCGCCAGCAGCTGGGGACTATTCACAGATACGCAGTATTTT. Translation: CASSWGLFTDTQYF.

This chain connects TRBV7-3 to TRBJ2-2, with 9 bases that match TRBD1. Germline CDR1 SGHTA, CDR2 FQGTGA. Trimming cost V 2 bases and J 0 bases; bases outside gene matches: 10. This CDR3 spans 19 amino acids. CDR3 sequence: CASSLWGTGMPSNTGELFF. In nucleotides, the CDR3 is TGTGCCAGCAGCTTATGGGGGACAGGGATGCCCTCGAACACCGGGGAGCTGTTTTTT.

In regard to this clone: This same CDR3 is encoded by further DNA sequences in the sample. V gene TRBV19 combines with J gene TRBJ2-7; 7 bases line up with TRBD1. Germline trimming cut 5 bases from V and 3 bases from J; bases unmatched to any gene: 4. CDR1 and CDR2 (germline): LNHDA, SQIVND (reference sequence). This CDR3 has 13 amino acids. This CDR3 reads CASSRDRDYEQYF. The CDR3, as DNA: TGTGCCAGTAGTCGCGACAGGGACTACGAGCAGTACTTC.

J is TRBJ1-4 and V is TRBV7-2, with no clear D. V dropped 2 bases and J dropped 8 bases, with 9 bases sitting between them. Germline loops: CDR1 SGHTA, CDR2 FQGNSA. The CDR3 runs to 13 residues. The chain's CDR3 is CASSLRGGEKLFF. The CDR3 DNA sequence: TGTGCCAGCAGCTTACGGGGTGGGGAAAAACTGTTTTTT.

The CDR3: CAWSVQRTGPLEQYF. CDR3 bases: TGTGCCTGGAGTGTACAACGGACAGGGCCCCTCGAGCAGTACTTC. The gene calls are TRBV30 and TRBJ2-7; TRBD1 agrees at 8 bases. From germline, CDR1 is GTSNPN and CDR2 SVGIG (reference sequence). The CDR3 totals 15 residues. The trim removed 0 bases at V and 6 bases at J, leaving 10 bases unmatched.

This chain joins TRBV5-6 and TRBJ2-2; no clear D. Trimming cost V 5 bases and J 7 bases, with 6 bases left between them. This CDR3 comprises 11 residues. The V gene's germline CDR1 is SGHDT and CDR2 YYEEEE. Written as DNA, the CDR3 is TGTGCCAGCAGTCGCCGCGGGGAGCTGTTTTTT. This sequence encodes CASSRRGELFF.

The chain links TRBV5-1 to TRBJ1-1; no clear D gene. V was trimmed by 0 bases and J by 5 bases, leaving 17 bases between them. The CDR3 totals 16 residues. CDR1 SGHRS and CDR2 YFSETQ come from the germline V gene. The CDR3 bases are TGCGCCAGCAGCTTGGCCGGAGCAGGTTATAGGACTGAAGCTTTCTTT. It translates to CASSLAGAGYRTEAFF. Combining the CDR3 with reference TRBV5-1 and TRBJ1-1 gives the whole variable domain KAGVTQTPRYLIKTRGQQVTLSCSPISGHRSVSWYQQTPGQGLQFLFEYFSETQRNKGNFPGRFSGRQFSNSRSEMNVSTLELGDSALYLCASSLAGAGYRTEAFFGQGTRLTVV.

J is TRBJ1-2 and V is TRBV6-1; no clear D. V was trimmed by 3 bases and J by 2 bases, leaving 7 bases between them. Per germline, CDR1 MNHNS and CDR2 SASEGT. The CDR3 covers 13 residues. The CDR3 protein is CASSDGGNYGYTF. Here the CDR3 DNA reads TGTGCCAGCAGTGATGGAGGGAACTATGGCTACACCTTC.

The rearrangement joins TRBV5-4 to TRBJ2-1; 7 positions agree with TRBD2. The CDR3 consists of 16 residues. The ends lost 1 base at V and 1 base at J; junction bases unmatched: 5. Looked up from germline, CDR1 is SGHNT and CDR2 is YYREEE (reference sequence). CDR3 residues: CASSLNGGGSYNEQFF. Here the CDR3 DNA reads TGTGCCAGCAGCTTGAACGGCGGGGGATCCTACAATGAGCAGTTCTTC.

This chain uses TRBV29-1 with TRBJ2-7; possibly TRBD2 for D (6 bases). Trimming left V 8 bases short and J 3 bases short, with 14 bases between. Per germline, CDR1 SQVTM and CDR2 ANQGSEA. CDR3 length: 12 residues. CDR3 sequence: CSPRMGGYEQYF. DNA for the CDR3: TGCAGCCCTAGAATGGGGGGCTACGAGCAGTACTTC.

V is TRBV2 and J is TRBJ2-1; 9 bases line up with TRBD1. CDR1 is SNHLY and CDR2 is FYNNEI in the germline V gene. There are 14 residues in the CDR3. V dropped 8 bases and J dropped 6; count of bases not matched to a gene: 8. CDR3: CASGDRAGANEQFF. CDR3 nucleotide sequence: TGTGCCAGCGGGGACAGGGCCGGAGCCAATGAGCAGTTCTTC.

The chain combines TRBV20-1 with TRBJ2-1; D possibly uses TRBD1 or TRBD2 (5 bases each). The CDR3 sequence is 11 residues long. V lost 7 bases, J lost 8 bases, and 12 bases lay in between. The germline V gene has CDR1 DFQATT and CDR2 SNEGSKA (reference sequence). CDR3 DNA sequence: TGCAGTGTTAAACTGGGGGATGAGCAGTTCTTC. It yields the protein CSVKLGDEQFF.

The chain couples TRBV18 to TRBJ1-1; TRBD1 is a possible D gene (5 bases). The CDR3 spans 17 residues. The V and J ends lost 3 bases and 4 bases respectively, with 21 bases between them. Germline CDR1 reads KGHSH; CDR2 reads LQKENI. The CDR3 bases are TGTGCCAGCTCACCGCTGGAACGGGGCAGATCCTTCACTGAAGCTTTCTTT. Amino acids: CASSPLERGRSFTEAFF.

The genes are TRBV5-4 and TRBJ1-1; 8 bases are shared with TRBD1. Germline loops: CDR1 SGHNT, CDR2 YYREEE (reference sequence). The V segment lost 4 bases and the J segment 8 bases; nucleotides outside the gene matches: 10. This CDR3 comprises 14 residues. The CDR3 DNA reads as TGTGCCAGCAGCCCAGCCACAGGGGGAACAGAAGCTTTCTTT. This sequence encodes CASSPATGGTEAFF.

The chain has TRBV4-3 and TRBJ2-7, with 9 positions matching TRBD1. After removal of 0 bases from V and 4 bases from J, the junction contained 4 bases not matched to a gene. The CDR3 covers 15 residues. Germline CDR1 LGHNA, CDR2 YSLEER. CDR3 bases: TGCGCCAGCAGCCAAGAATGGGACAGGGAGTACGAGCAGTACTTC. Its translation: CASSQEWDREYEQYF.

This clone has a handful of counts. Other DNA variants within this sample encode the same CDR3. This sequence joins TRBV5-1 and TRBJ1-1; D perhaps matches TRBD1 (5 bases). CDR1 is SGHRS and CDR2 is YFSETQ in the germline V gene. Trimming removed 0 bases from V and 4 bases from J, with 7 bases in between. This CDR3 is built from 13 residues. In DNA, the CDR3 is TGCGCCAGCAGCTTGGAGGGGCCCACTGAAGCTTTCTTT. Protein sequence: CASSLEGPTEAFF.

The V call is TRBV5-1, the J call TRBJ2-1; 9 nucleotides align to TRBD1. CDR1 is SGHRS, CDR2 YFSETQ, per germline. With 2 bases clipped from V and 5 bases from J, the junction kept 2 bases outside the gene matches. The length of the CDR3 is 14 residues. CDR3 residues: CASSLGQGNNEQFF. DNA for the CDR3: TGCGCCAGCAGCTTAGGACAGGGGAACAATGAGCAGTTCTTC. The variable domain in full, completed from reference TRBV5-1 and TRBJ2-1, reads KAGVTQTPRYLIKTRGQQVTLSCSPISGHRSVSWYQQTPGQGLQFLFEYFSETQRNKGNFPGRFSGRQFSNSRSEMNVSTLELGDSALYLCASSLGQGNNEQFFGPGTRLTVL.

Points on this clone: Being one base from a much bigger clone, this may be a read error. This chain uses TRBV28 with TRBJ1-2; D may be TRBD1 (6 bases). V lost 4 bases, J lost 4 bases, and 13 bases lay in between. The CDR3 is made up of 14 amino acids. Per germline, CDR1 MDHEN and CDR2 SYDVKM. The CDR3 sequence is CASSYPAGVYGYTF. The CDR3 DNA follows: TGTGCCAGCAGTTACCCCGCAGGGGTCTATGGCTACACCTTC.